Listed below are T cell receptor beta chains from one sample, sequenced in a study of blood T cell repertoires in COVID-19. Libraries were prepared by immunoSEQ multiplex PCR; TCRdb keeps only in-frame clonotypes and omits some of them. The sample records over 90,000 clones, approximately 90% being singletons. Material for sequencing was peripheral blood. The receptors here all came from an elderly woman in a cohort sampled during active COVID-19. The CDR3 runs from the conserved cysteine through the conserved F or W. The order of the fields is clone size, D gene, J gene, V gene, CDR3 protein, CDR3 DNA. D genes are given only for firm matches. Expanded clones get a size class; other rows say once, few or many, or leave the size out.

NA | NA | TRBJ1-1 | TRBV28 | CASSSPSGGTEAFF | TGTGCCAGCAGTTCCCCATCGGGGGGCACTGAAGCTTTCTTT
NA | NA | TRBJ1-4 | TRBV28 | CASRIFEKLFF | TGTGCCAGCAGAATCTTTGAAAAACTGTTTTTT
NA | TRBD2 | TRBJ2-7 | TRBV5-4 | CASSLAGGGAREQYF | TGTGCCAGCAGCTTGGCAGGCGGGGGGGCCCGAGAGCAGTACTTC
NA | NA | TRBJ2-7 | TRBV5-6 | CASSLDWSSYEQYF | TGTGCCAGCAGCTTGGACTGGAGCTCCTACGAGCAGTACTTC
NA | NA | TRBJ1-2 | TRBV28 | CASSLRTDPGPYGYTF | TGTGCCAGCAGTTTGAGGACAGACCCCGGGCCCTATGGCTACACCTTC
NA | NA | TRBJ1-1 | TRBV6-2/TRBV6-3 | CASSGQRNTEAFF | TGTGCCAGCAGCGGACAGAGGAACACTGAAGCTTTCTTT
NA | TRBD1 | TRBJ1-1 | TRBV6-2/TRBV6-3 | CASSWDREAFF | TGTGCCAGCAGTTGGGACAGGGAAGCTTTCTTT
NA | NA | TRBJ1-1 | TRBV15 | CATSPRTGGFNTEAFF | TGTGCCACCAGCCCGCGGACGGGGGGATTCAACACTGAAGCTTTCTTT
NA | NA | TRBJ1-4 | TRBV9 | CASSMQGKADEKLFF | TGTGCCAGCAGCATGCAGGGTAAGGCGGATGAAAAACTGTTTTTT
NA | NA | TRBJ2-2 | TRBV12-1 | CASSFEGRMIGGIGELFF | TGTGCCAGCAGCTTTGAGGGCAGGATGATTGGGGGGATCGGGGAGCTGTTTTTT
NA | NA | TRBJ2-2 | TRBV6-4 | CASSERGGAGELFF | TGTGCCAGCAGTGAAAGGGGCGGCGCCGGGGAGCTGTTTTTT
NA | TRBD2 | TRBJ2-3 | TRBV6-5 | CASWASGITDTQYF | TGTGCCAGCTGGGCTAGCGGAATCACAGATACGCAGTATTTT
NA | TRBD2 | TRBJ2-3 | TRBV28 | CASSFRGLASGSTDTQYF | TGTGCCAGCAGTTTCAGGGGACTGGCTAGCGGGAGCACAGATACGCAGTATTTT
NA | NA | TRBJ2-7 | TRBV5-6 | CASSRPRGGGYSYEQYF | TGTGCCAGCAGTCGCCCCAGGGGCGGGGGCTACTCCTACGAGCAGTACTTC
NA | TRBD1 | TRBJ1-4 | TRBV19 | CASSDTQGATNEKLFF | TGTGCCAGTAGCGATACTCAGGGGGCAACTAATGAAAAACTGTTTTTT
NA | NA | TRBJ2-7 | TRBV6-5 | CASTSGRGYEQYF | TGTGCCAGCACCTCCGGAAGGGGCTACGAGCAGTACTTC
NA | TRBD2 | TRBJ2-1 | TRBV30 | CAWTSGLAGGGGEQFF | TGTGCCTGGACAAGCGGACTAGCGGGGGGCGGGGGTGAGCAGTTCTTC
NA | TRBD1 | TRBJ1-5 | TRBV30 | CAWSATGRGQPQHF | TGTGCCTGGAGCGCGACAGGGCGGGGTCAGCCCCAGCATTTT
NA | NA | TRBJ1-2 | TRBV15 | CATSRDINYGYTF | TGTGCCACCAGCAGAGATATTAACTATGGCTACACCTTC
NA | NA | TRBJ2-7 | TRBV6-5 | CASGRQGGDEQYF | TGTGCCAGCGGTCGGCAGGGGGGAGACGAGCAGTACTTC
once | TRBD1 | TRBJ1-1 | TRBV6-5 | CASTITGGGTEAFF | TGTGCCAGCACTATTACAGGGGGAGGCACTGAAGCTTTCTTT
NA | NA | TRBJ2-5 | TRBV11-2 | CASSPHPRGTQETQYF | TGTGCCAGCAGCCCCCACCCACGGGGGACCCAAGAGACCCAGTACTTC
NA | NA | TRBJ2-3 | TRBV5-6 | CASSLDEENTDTQYF | TGTGCCAGCAGCTTGGATGAGGAAAACACAGATACGCAGTATTTT
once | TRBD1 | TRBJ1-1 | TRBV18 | CASSPGQGGLNTEAFF | TGTGCCAGCTCACCGGGACAGGGGGGCTTGAACACTGAAGCTTTCTTT
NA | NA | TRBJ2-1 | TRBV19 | CASSVGFSYNEQFF | TGTGCCAGTTCGGTCGGGTTCTCCTACAATGAGCAGTTCTTC
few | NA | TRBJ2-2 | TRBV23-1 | CASKTGSGELFF | TGCGCCAGTAAAACAGGGTCCGGGGAGCTGTTTTTT
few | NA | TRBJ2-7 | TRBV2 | CASSELRQSHEQYF | TGTGCCAGCAGTGAACTCCGACAGTCCCACGAGCAGTACTTC
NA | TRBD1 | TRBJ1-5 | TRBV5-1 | CASSEGTGNQPQHF | TGCGCCAGCAGCGAAGGGACAGGCAATCAGCCCCAGCATTTT
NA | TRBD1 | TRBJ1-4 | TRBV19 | CASSKTGTNEKLFF | TGTGCCAGTAGTAAGACAGGGACTAATGAAAAACTGTTTTTT
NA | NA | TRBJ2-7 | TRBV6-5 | CASSHGVPYEQYF | TGTGCCAGCAGTCACGGGGTCCCCTACGAGCAGTACTTC
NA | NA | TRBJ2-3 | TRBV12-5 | CASGLAITDTQYF | TGTGCTAGTGGTTTGGCCATCACAGATACGCAGTATTTT
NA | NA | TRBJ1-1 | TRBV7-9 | CASSLEQWYRSFF | TGTGCCAGCAGCTTGGAACAGTGGTATCGGTCTTTCTTT
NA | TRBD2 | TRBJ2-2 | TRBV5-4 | CASSPIAGWAANTGELFF | TGTGCCAGCAGCCCCATAGCGGGCTGGGCCGCGAACACCGGGGAGCTGTTTTTT
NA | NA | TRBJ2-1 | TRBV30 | CACTMGGKQFF | TGTGCCTGTACGATGGGAGGCAAGCAGTTCTTC
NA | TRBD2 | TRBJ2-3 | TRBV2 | CASPGLAGGSTDTQYF | TGTGCCAGCCCCGGGCTAGCGGGGGGAAGCACAGATACGCAGTATTTT
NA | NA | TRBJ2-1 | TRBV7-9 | CASSLRLNEQFF | TGTGCCAGCAGCTTACGTCTGAATGAGCAGTTCTTC
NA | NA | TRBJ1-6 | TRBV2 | CASTGRGSSSPLHF | TGTGCCAGCACCGGACGGGGTTCTTCTTCACCCCTCCACTTT
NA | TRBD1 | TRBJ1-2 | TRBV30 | CAWSVQGAQGYTF | TGTGCCTGGAGTGTACAGGGGGCGCAGGGCTACACCTTC
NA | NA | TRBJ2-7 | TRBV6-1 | CASSEWAGSSYEQYF | TGTGCCAGCAGTGAATGGGCCGGGAGCTCCTACGAGCAGTACTTC
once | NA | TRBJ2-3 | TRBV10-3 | CAISEVRGTDTQYF | TGTGCCATCAGTGAGGTTAGAGGGACAGATACGCAGTATTTT
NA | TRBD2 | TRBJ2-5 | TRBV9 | CASSVRGGGALETQYF | TGTGCCAGCAGCGTTCGGGGCGGGGGGGCCTTGGAGACCCAGTACTTC
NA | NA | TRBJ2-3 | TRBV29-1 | CSVDRTNTDTQYF | TGCAGCGTTGACCGGACAAACACAGATACGCAGTATTTT
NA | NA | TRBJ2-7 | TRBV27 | CASSSAYEQYF | TGTGCCAGCAGTTCCGCCTACGAGCAGTACTTC
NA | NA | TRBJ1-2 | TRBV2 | CASSEFNGSGYTF | TGTGCCAGCAGTGAATTTAACGGGAGCGGCTACACCTTC
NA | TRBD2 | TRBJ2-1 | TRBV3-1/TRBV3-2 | CASSQPGLGFNEQFF | TGTGCCAGCAGCCAGCCGGGACTAGGGTTCAATGAGCAGTTCTTC
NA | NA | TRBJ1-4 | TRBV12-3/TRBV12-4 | CASSLSGSGKLFF | TGTGCCAGCAGTTTAAGTGGGTCAGGGAAACTGTTTTTT
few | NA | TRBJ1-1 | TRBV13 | CASSRRGGPKAFF | TGTGCCAGCAGCCGACGGGGGGGACCTAAGGCTTTCTTT
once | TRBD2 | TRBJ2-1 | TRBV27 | CASRLTSGGYNEQFF | TGTGCCAGCAGGCTGACTAGCGGGGGGTACAATGAGCAGTTCTTC
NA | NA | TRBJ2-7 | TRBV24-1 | CATSERTGDNWDF | TGTGCCACCAGTGAACGAACCGGGGACAACTGGGACTTC
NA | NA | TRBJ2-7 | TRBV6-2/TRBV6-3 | CASSALKYEQYF | TGTGCCAGCAGTGCGCTGAAGTACGAGCAGTACTTC
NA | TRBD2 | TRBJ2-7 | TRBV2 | CASNRKGLAPEQYF | TGTGCCAGCAACCGAAAGGGACTAGCACCCGAGCAGTACTTC